These T cell receptor beta chains were read from a single sample in a study of T cells in Graves' hyperthyroidism and ophthalmopathy. TCRdb passed the multiplex PCR reads through MiXCR, listing each CDR3 protein once. The sample lists roughly 700,000 distinct CDR3 sequences, approximately 15% occurring once. Sequencing was done on a sample of blood. These receptors all stem from a woman aged 18-29 years with Graves' hyperthyroidism. Each CDR3 is given with its conserved first and last residue. D genes are given only for firm matches. Clone size is shown for a subset of rows, as once, few, many or a class of expanded clone.

v_gene: TRBV30
d_gene: -
abundance: many
j_gene: TRBJ2-2
CDR3nt: TGTGCCTGGAGGGACCCCGGGGAGCTGTTTTTT
CDR3aa: CAWRDPGELFF

v_gene: TRBV3-1
d_gene: TRBD1
abundance: many
j_gene: TRBJ2-7
CDR3nt: TGTGCCAGCAGCCAAAGGGACAGGGGCATGTACGAGCAGTACTTC
CDR3aa: CASSQRDRGMYEQYF

v_gene: TRBV6-1
d_gene: -
abundance: few
j_gene: TRBJ1-2
CDR3nt: TGTGCCAGCAGCCAAGTGGTGGGTACGGAGCCGAGCTATGGCTACACCTTC
CDR3aa: CASSQVVGTEPSYGYTF

v_gene: TRBV6-5
d_gene: -
abundance: -
j_gene: TRBJ1-2
CDR3nt: TGTGCCAGCAGTTTTCAGGGGATCTACGGCTACACCTTC
CDR3aa: CASSFQGIYGYTF

v_gene: TRBV20-1
d_gene: -
abundance: few
j_gene: TRBJ2-7
CDR3nt: TGCAGTGCTAGAGATAACTTCCACCCCCTCGAGCAGTACTTC
CDR3aa: CSARDNFHPLEQYF

v_gene: TRBV20-1
d_gene: TRBD2
abundance: many
j_gene: TRBJ2-7
CDR3nt: TGCAGTGCCTTCCTAGCGGGAGACTACGAGCAGTACTTC
CDR3aa: CSAFLAGDYEQYF

v_gene: TRBV20-1
d_gene: -
abundance: -
j_gene: TRBJ2-7
CDR3nt: TGCAGTGCTAGGTTAAAAGCGGGCCCCGCCTACGAGCAGTACTTC
CDR3aa: CSARLKAGPAYEQYF

v_gene: TRBV29-1
d_gene: TRBD2
abundance: -
j_gene: TRBJ2-1
CDR3nt: TGCAGCGTTGAACTAGCGGGAGCCTACAATGAGCAGTTCTTC
CDR3aa: CSVELAGAYNEQFF

v_gene: TRBV6-5
d_gene: TRBD1
abundance: few
j_gene: TRBJ2-1
CDR3nt: TGTGCCAGCAGTTCCCCGGGACAGAGTAATGAGCAGTTCTTC
CDR3aa: CASSSPGQSNEQFF

v_gene: TRBV7-6
d_gene: TRBD2
abundance: many
j_gene: TRBJ2-1
CDR3nt: TGTGCCAGCAGTCTAAGACTAGCGGGAGTTATAACCGATAACAATGAGCAGTTCTTC
CDR3aa: CASSLRLAGVITDNNEQFF

v_gene: TRBV19
d_gene: -
abundance: few
j_gene: TRBJ2-1
CDR3nt: TGTGCCAGTAGTATAGTGTTGCGGACAAGCCTAAATGAGCAGTTCTTC
CDR3aa: CASSIVLRTSLNEQFF

v_gene: TRBV7-3
d_gene: TRBD2
abundance: many
j_gene: TRBJ2-3
CDR3nt: TGTGCCAGCAGCTCAGCTAGCGGGAGGGATGGGAATACGCAGTATTTT
CDR3aa: CASSSASGRDGNTQYF

v_gene: TRBV7-9
d_gene: -
abundance: -
j_gene: TRBJ1-5
CDR3nt: TGTGCCAGCAGCGTCGGGGGCAACAATCAGCCCCAGCATTTT
CDR3aa: CASSVGGNNQPQHF

v_gene: TRBV7-2
d_gene: -
abundance: many
j_gene: TRBJ2-1
CDR3nt: TGTGCCAGCAGCTTAGGGTGGGACAATGAGCAGTTCTTC
CDR3aa: CASSLGWDNEQFF

v_gene: TRBV6-2/TRBV6-3
d_gene: -
abundance: many
j_gene: TRBJ1-5
CDR3nt: TGTGCCAGCAGGACAGACCATAGCAATCAGCCCCAGCATTTT
CDR3aa: CASRTDHSNQPQHF

v_gene: TRBV4-1
d_gene: TRBD2
abundance: few
j_gene: TRBJ2-3
CDR3nt: TGCGCCAGCAGCCAGGGGACTAGCGCTCCGGATACGCAGTATTTT
CDR3aa: CASSQGTSAPDTQYF

v_gene: TRBV11-2
d_gene: -
abundance: many
j_gene: TRBJ2-7
CDR3nt: TGTGCCAGCAGCTTCCACCCCCATACCCGGGGGAGATCCTACGAGCAGTACTTC
CDR3aa: CASSFHPHTRGRSYEQYF

v_gene: TRBV5-5
d_gene: -
abundance: many
j_gene: TRBJ2-7
CDR3nt: TGTGCCAGCAGCTCCCTCTTCGGTGCGGGCGAGCAGTACTTC
CDR3aa: CASSSLFGAGEQYF

v_gene: TRBV4-1
d_gene: -
abundance: many
j_gene: TRBJ2-7
CDR3nt: TGCGCCAGCAGCCAAAACCGGGACACAACCTTCTCCTACGAGCAGTACTTC
CDR3aa: CASSQNRDTTFSYEQYF

v_gene: TRBV20-1
d_gene: TRBD2
abundance: many
j_gene: TRBJ2-5
CDR3nt: TGCAGTGCTAGAAGGGGAGGGGAGGAGACCCAGTACTTC
CDR3aa: CSARRGGEETQYF

v_gene: TRBV20-1
d_gene: TRBD1
abundance: few
j_gene: TRBJ1-2
CDR3nt: TGCAGTGCGAGAACCGGGACAGGCCCGAGCGAGGGCTATGGCTACACCTTC
CDR3aa: CSARTGTGPSEGYGYTF

v_gene: TRBV5-1
d_gene: TRBD1
abundance: many
j_gene: TRBJ2-6
CDR3nt: TGCGCCAGCAGTTATACGTGGACAGGGGCTGGGGCCAACGTCCTGACTTTC
CDR3aa: CASSYTWTGAGANVLTF

v_gene: TRBV28
d_gene: -
abundance: many
j_gene: TRBJ1-1
CDR3nt: TGTGCCAGCAGTTCAGGGTCCAGTGAAGCTTTCTTT
CDR3aa: CASSSGSSEAFF

v_gene: TRBV20-1
d_gene: -
abundance: many
j_gene: TRBJ2-7
CDR3nt: TGCAGTGCTACCCGGTCCTACGAGCAGTACTTC
CDR3aa: CSATRSYEQYF

v_gene: TRBV29-1
d_gene: -
abundance: -
j_gene: TRBJ1-2
CDR3nt: TGCAGCGTTGAAGACGAAGAGACCTTC
CDR3aa: CSVEDEETF

v_gene: TRBV5-1
d_gene: -
abundance: -
j_gene: TRBJ2-1
CDR3nt: TGCGCCAGCAGCTCCGATGGCCAGGGCTACAATGAGCAGTTCTTC
CDR3aa: CASSSDGQGYNEQFF

v_gene: TRBV10-3
d_gene: TRBD1
abundance: many
j_gene: TRBJ2-7
CDR3nt: TGTGCCACCGGGACAGGAACTTTCTACGAGCAGTACTTC
CDR3aa: CATGTGTFYEQYF

v_gene: TRBV25-1
d_gene: -
abundance: few
j_gene: TRBJ2-7
CDR3nt: TGTGCCAGCAGTGGTGGAGGGCCGCTTTGGGAGCAGTACTTC
CDR3aa: CASSGGGPLWEQYF

v_gene: TRBV20-1
d_gene: TRBD1
abundance: few
j_gene: TRBJ1-3
CDR3nt: TGCAGTGCTAGAGATTGGACAGGTGTCTCTGGAAACACCATATATTTT
CDR3aa: CSARDWTGVSGNTIYF

v_gene: TRBV6-2/TRBV6-3
d_gene: TRBD2
abundance: -
j_gene: TRBJ2-3
CDR3nt: TGTGCCAGCAGACCGGGACTAGCGTTAGATACGCAGTATTTT
CDR3aa: CASRPGLALDTQYF

v_gene: TRBV20-1
d_gene: -
abundance: many
j_gene: TRBJ2-7
CDR3nt: TGCAGTGCTAGACCCCTCGACTGGTACGAGCAGTACTTC
CDR3aa: CSARPLDWYEQYF

v_gene: TRBV5-6
d_gene: TRBD1
abundance: -
j_gene: TRBJ2-7
CDR3nt: TGTGCCAGCAGCTTGATAGGGACAGCCTACGAGCAGTACTTC
CDR3aa: CASSLIGTAYEQYF

v_gene: TRBV2
d_gene: -
abundance: -
j_gene: TRBJ1-4
CDR3nt: TGTGCCAGCAAAGGAAGGGGCAGGGAAAAACTGTTTTTT
CDR3aa: CASKGRGREKLFF

v_gene: TRBV28
d_gene: -
abundance: many
j_gene: TRBJ2-1
CDR3nt: TGTGCCAGCAGTTTCCCCCTCAGCGGGATAGGGGGCTCCTACAATGAGCAGTTCTTC
CDR3aa: CASSFPLSGIGGSYNEQFF

v_gene: TRBV20-1
d_gene: TRBD2
abundance: -
j_gene: TRBJ2-1
CDR3nt: TGCAGTGCTCACCCTAGCGGGAGAGGTGAGCAGTTCTTC
CDR3aa: CSAHPSGRGEQFF

v_gene: TRBV6-6
d_gene: -
abundance: -
j_gene: TRBJ2-7
CDR3nt: TGTGCCAGCAGTTACACCTTCCAAGGAGCCTACGAGCAGTACTTC
CDR3aa: CASSYTFQGAYEQYF

v_gene: TRBV20-1
d_gene: -
abundance: few
j_gene: TRBJ1-2
CDR3nt: TGCAGTGCTAGGGAGGGGCGGGGCTATGGCTACACCTTC
CDR3aa: CSAREGRGYGYTF

v_gene: TRBV30
d_gene: TRBD1
abundance: many
j_gene: TRBJ2-1
CDR3nt: TGTGCCTGGACCCGGACAGGGGCGGCCAATGAGCAGTTCTTC
CDR3aa: CAWTRTGAANEQFF

v_gene: TRBV29-1
d_gene: -
abundance: few
j_gene: TRBJ1-1
CDR3nt: TGCAGCGGTATTGACGAACAGACTAATGAAGCTTTCTTT
CDR3aa: CSGIDEQTNEAFF

v_gene: TRBV14
d_gene: -
abundance: few
j_gene: TRBJ2-7
CDR3nt: TGTGCCAGCAGCCAAGTTTCGGGATCTGGCCTCGAGCAGTACTTC
CDR3aa: CASSQVSGSGLEQYF

v_gene: TRBV7-3
d_gene: -
abundance: few
j_gene: TRBJ2-4
CDR3nt: TGTGCCAGCGCAGAGGGGAGTGGGAACATTCAGTACTTC
CDR3aa: CASAEGSGNIQYF